The sequence of this TCR beta chain was determined in a study of control samples from healthy donors and cancer patients. CDR3 length: 12 residues. V shed 5 bases and J shed 3 bases, with 6 bases lying between them. Germline V gene lookup returns CDR1 MNHEY and CDR2 SMNVEV (reference sequence). Method: immunoSEQ multiplex PCR; TCRdb's copy keeps in-frame clones and lacks some. Among 100,000 to 150,000 clones, more than 80% were seen once, and the ten largest hold about 2.6%. The J gene is TRBJ2-3, the V gene TRBV27; D not resolved. The sequence was collected from a man between 18 and 35 years old in good health. The sequenced sample was blood. The CDR3 region is CASSPTTDTQYF. CDR3 sequence (DNA): TGTGCCAGCAGTCCTACTACAGATACGCAGTATTTT.